One and the same sample provided the 19 T cell receptor beta chains below, sequenced in a study of beta chain features in type 1 diabetes. General study points: TCRB CDR3s from Type 1 diabetes patients were moderately but significantly shorter in all four CD4+ subsets.

Reverse transcribing all isolated RNA meant expressed TCRB transcripts were sequenced. TCRdb keeps only in-frame clones here, not all; method: immunoSEQ multiplex PCR. The sample lists 600,000 to 700,000 clones; roughly an eighth were seen once. Antigens of these TCRs are unknown. The specimen was naive CD4+ T cells from blood. Receptors were obtained from a man aged 18 to 30 with type 1 diabetes.

CDR3 DNA sequence: TGCAGCGCTGCGACAGGTATAGGTGAGAAACAGTACTTC. Translated, it gives CSAATGIGEKQYF. V is TRBV29-1 and J is TRBJ2-4, with D possibly matching TRBD1 (6 bases). V was clipped by 7 bases and J by 13 bases, with 23 bases between them. The CDR3 spans 13 residues. Germline values: CDR1 SQVTM, CDR2 ANQGSEA.

The table lists this clone with a few counts. CDR3 loop: CATDVGTSGAPYNEQFF. CDR3 nucleotides: TGTGCCACCGACGTAGGGACTAGCGGGGCTCCTTACAATGAGCAGTTCTTC. The chain combines TRBV10-3 with TRBJ2-1; 13 bases are shared with TRBD2. The germline CDR1 and CDR2 sequences are ENHRY and SYGVKD. J was trimmed by 4 bases and V by 10 bases; bases with no gene match: 13. CDR3 length equals 17 residues.

This clone was picked up a small number of times. V usage is TRBV10-3 and J usage is TRBJ1-1; D is uncertain. V lost 3 bases, J lost 1 base, and 9 bases lay in between. The CDR3 contains 14 residues. Germline CDR1 is ENHRY and CDR2 is SYGVKD. CDR3 nucleotides: TGTGCCATCAGTGATAGTCGGGAGAACACTGAAGCTTTCTTT. Amino acids: CAISDSRENTEAFF.

This clone was detected only a few times. The chain uses TRBV30 and TRBJ2-7; D perhaps matches TRBD1 (6 bases). The CDR3 has 12 amino acids. CDR1 is GTSNPN and CDR2 is SVGIG in the germline V gene (reference sequence). V was cut by 6 bases and J by 7 bases, with 16 bases left in between. CDR3 coding DNA: TGTGCCTGCCGAACAGGGAGAGTGGAGCAGTACTTC. This sequence encodes CACRTGRVEQYF.

The CDR3 coding sequence is TGTGCCACCAGCAGAGACCGGGACTGGAGCTCTGGAAACACCATATATTTT. Its translation is CATSRDRDWSSGNTIYF. This chain connects TRBV15 to TRBJ1-3, with D possibly TRBD1 on 5 matching bases. This CDR3 is built from 17 residues. Between the trimmed V and J ends, which lost 0 bases and 0 bases, there was a span of 12 bases. Germline lookup yields CDR1 LNHNV and CDR2 YYDKDF (reference sequence). The full variable domain, rest sourced from reference TRBV15 and TRBJ1-3, is DAMVIQNPRYQVTQFGKPVTLSCSQTLNHNVMYWYQQKSSQAPKLLFHYYDKDFNNEADTPDNFQSRRPNTSFCFLDIRSPGLGDTAMYLCATSRDRDWSSGNTIYFGEGSWLTVV.

This clone has just a few counts. The chain joins TRBV7-2 to TRBJ1-5; D is possibly TRBD1 (5 bases). The CDR3 has 15 residues. Germline V gene lookup returns CDR1 SGHTA and CDR2 FQGNSA. Trimming left V 3 bases short and J 2 bases short, with 11 bases between. The CDR3 nucleotides read TGTGCCAGCAGCTTTCAGGGTTGGGGCAATCAGCCCCAGCATTTT. Amino acid sequence: CASSFQGWGNQPQHF.

This chain joins TRBV30 and TRBJ2-3, with 10 bases matching TRBD1. V shed 1 base, J shed 6 bases, and the junction held 4 bases outside the gene matches. This CDR3 region has 14 residues. Germline-derived CDR1 and CDR2 are GTSNPN and SVGIG (reference sequence). For the CDR3, the DNA is TGTGCCTGGAGTGGGGGACAGGGGACCGATACGCAGTATTTT. As protein: CAWSGGQGTDTQYF. The variable domain in full, with the rest retrieved from reference TRBV30 and TRBJ2-3, is SQTIHQWPATLVQPVGSPLSLECTVEGTSNPNLYWYRQAAGRGLQLLFYSVGIGQISSEVPQNLSASRPQDRQFILSSKKLLLSDSGFYLCAWSGGQGTDTQYFGPGTRLTVL.

The rearrangement joins TRBV7-2 to TRBJ1-2; D remains unclear. The V end lost 0 bases, the J end lost 4 bases, and 9 bases lay between the germline ends. CDR1 and CDR2 (germline): SGHTA, FQGNSA. The CDR3 contains 14 residues. The CDR3 DNA reads as TGTGCCAGCAGCTTAGCACGCGGTCCCTATGGCTACACCTTC. Protein sequence: CASSLARGPYGYTF.

This clone was seen a handful of times. This chain uses TRBV19 with TRBJ1-2; perhaps TRBD1 as D (6 bases). Per germline, CDR1 LNHDA and CDR2 SQIVND (reference sequence). This CDR3 comprises 18 residues. V lost 6 bases to trimming and J lost 0 bases, with 23 bases between them. CDR3: CASSPRDNDVEANYGYTF. The CDR3 bases are TGTGCCAGTAGCCCTCGGGACAACGATGTAGAAGCTAACTATGGCTACACCTTC.

Points on this clone: One junction end does not reproduce the germline sequence, and a read error may be involved. The genes are TRBV10-3 and TRBJ2-3, with 7 bases matching TRBD2. This CDR3 contains 14 residues. Germline V CDR1 and CDR2: ENHRY, SYGVKD. Written as DNA, the CDR3 is TGTGCCAGCAGTCCACCGGGACTAACAGATACGCAGTATTTT. It codes for CASSPPGLTDTQYF.

The chain joins TRBV6-1 to TRBJ2-1, with D possibly matching TRBD2 (6 bases). CDR3 length: 15 amino acids. Germline values: CDR1 MNHNS, CDR2 SASEGT. V lost 4 bases to trimming and J lost 3 bases, with 13 bases between them. CDR3 nucleotide sequence: TGTGCCAGCAGTGGACCGGGACTTAACTACAATGAGCAGTTCTTC. Translation gives CASSGPGLNYNEQFF.

The chain couples TRBV4-2 to TRBJ2-7, with D maybe TRBD1 (6 bases). CDR3 length: 16 amino acids. From germline, CDR1 is LGHNA and CDR2 YNFKEQ. V was clipped by 0 bases and J by 3 bases, with 15 bases between them. The CDR3 reads CASSQDQTGRGYEQYF. The CDR3 DNA is TGTGCCAGCAGCCAAGATCAAACAGGGCGAGGCTACGAGCAGTACTTC.

This clone has just a few counts. The rearrangement links TRBV10-3 to TRBJ2-3, with 8 bases lining up with TRBD2. Germline assignment: CDR1 ENHRY and CDR2 SYGVKD. V trimming: 2 bases; J trimming: 4 bases; junction bases outside the gene matches: 2. This CDR3 has 14 residues. CDR3 sequence (DNA): TGTGCCATCAGTGAGGTAGCGGGGCCAGATACGCAGTATTTT. Amino acid sequence: CAISEVAGPDTQYF.

The chain is built from TRBV6-1 and TRBJ2-4; 8 positions match TRBD1. V was clipped by 6 bases and J by 6 bases; unmatched bases: 4. Germline V gene lookup returns CDR1 MNHNS and CDR2 SASEGT. The CDR3 runs 13 residues. CDR3: CASSQGQGNIQYF. Written as DNA, the CDR3 is TGTGCCAGCAGCCAAGGACAGGGAAACATTCAGTACTTC.

This clone has a handful of counts. The V call is TRBV14, the J call TRBJ2-1, with 13 nucleotides matching TRBD2. Trimming removed 4 bases from V and 6 bases from J; junction bases left unmatched: 15. The CDR3 runs to 19 residues. Germline lookup yields CDR1 SGHDN and CDR2 FVKESK. As DNA, the CDR3 is TGTGCCAGCAGCCGAAGGCCAGCCGGGACTAGCGGGGCGGGCAATGAGCAGTTCTTC. Translating it yields CASSRRPAGTSGAGNEQFF.

CDR3 in amino acids: CASSRGPFSPGTEAFF. The DNA for the CDR3 is TGTGCCAGCAGTAGAGGACCGTTTTCCCCGGGCACTGAAGCTTTCTTT. The V and J genes are TRBV2 and TRBJ1-1; no definite D call. The CDR3 length is 16 residues. Germline lookup yields CDR1 SNHLY and CDR2 FYNNEI. Trimming took off 5 bases at V and 4 bases at J, with 20 bases between the two ends.

The chain carries TRBV5-6 and TRBJ1-2; D ambiguous. Germline assignment: CDR1 SGHDT and CDR2 YYEEEE. V was trimmed by 0 bases and J by 2 bases, leaving 5 bases between them. The CDR3 loop spans 13 amino acids. The CDR3 nucleotides read TGTGCCAGCAGCTTGGCCAGGAACTATGGCTACACCTTC. This translates into CASSLARNYGYTF.

This clone has only a few counts. CDR3 protein: CASSRAPLGKLFF. Here the CDR3 DNA reads TGTGCCAGCAGTCGGGCCCCCCTGGGGAAACTGTTTTTT. V gene TRBV25-1 combines with J gene TRBJ1-4; D ambiguous. CDR3 length: 13 residues. V lost 5 bases and J lost 11, with 15 bases in between. Per the germline V gene, CDR1 is MGHDK and CDR2 is SYGVNS.

In its sample, this clone was seen a few times. This rearrangement joins TRBV9 to TRBJ1-2, with D maybe TRBD1 (5 bases). The CDR3 consists of 12 residues. The V and J ends lost 0 bases and 9 bases respectively, with 9 bases between them. Germline V gene lookup returns CDR1 SGDLS and CDR2 YYNGEE. CDR3 sequence (DNA): TGTGCCAGCAGCGTAGTTGCGGGGCGCTACACCTTC. This gives the protein CASSVVAGRYTF.